This T cell receptor beta chain was identified in a study of T cell repertoires in cytomegalovirus infection. Study-level information: Evidence of both CMV infection and a matching HLA type came from public TCR beta signatures. Study results and caveats: Using cumulative public TCR beta family frequency, the authors identified those who carried CMV together with the relevant HLA. Ex vivo, HLA-C-restricted CMV-specific TCR beta clonotypes prevailed over the rest of the response.

The CDR3 has 15 amino acids. Germline loops: CDR1 MGHRA, CDR2 YSYEKL. Each CDR3 protein gets one entry after TCRdb re-called the reads with MiXCR. The data hold around 740,000 distinct CDR3 sequences, with 35% to 45% observed a single time. A remark on this clonotype: Its specificity is unknown. The junction departs from the called germline gene at one end, perhaps through a read error.

This receptor was obtained from a human donor in good health (CMV status not recorded). Some clones in this sample may be carry-over from other donors' samples. The sequencing sample was made of PBMCs. The chain links TRBV4-1 to TRBJ1-1, with no clear D. The CDR3: CASSQDSRENTEAFF. The CDR3 bases are TGTGCCAGCAGCCAAGATTCGCGAGAGAACACTGAAGCTTTCTTT.